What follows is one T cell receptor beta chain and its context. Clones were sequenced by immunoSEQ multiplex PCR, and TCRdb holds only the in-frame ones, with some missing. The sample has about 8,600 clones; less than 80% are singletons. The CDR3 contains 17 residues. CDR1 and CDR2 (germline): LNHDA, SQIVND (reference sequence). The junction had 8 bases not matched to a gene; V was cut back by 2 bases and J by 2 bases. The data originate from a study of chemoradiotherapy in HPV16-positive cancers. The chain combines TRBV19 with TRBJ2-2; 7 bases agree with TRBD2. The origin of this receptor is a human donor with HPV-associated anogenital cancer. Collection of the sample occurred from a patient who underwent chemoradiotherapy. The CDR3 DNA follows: TGTGCCAGTAGTATAAGTTCGGCGGGAGTAAACACCGGGGAGCTGTTTTTT. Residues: CASSISSAGVNTGELFF.